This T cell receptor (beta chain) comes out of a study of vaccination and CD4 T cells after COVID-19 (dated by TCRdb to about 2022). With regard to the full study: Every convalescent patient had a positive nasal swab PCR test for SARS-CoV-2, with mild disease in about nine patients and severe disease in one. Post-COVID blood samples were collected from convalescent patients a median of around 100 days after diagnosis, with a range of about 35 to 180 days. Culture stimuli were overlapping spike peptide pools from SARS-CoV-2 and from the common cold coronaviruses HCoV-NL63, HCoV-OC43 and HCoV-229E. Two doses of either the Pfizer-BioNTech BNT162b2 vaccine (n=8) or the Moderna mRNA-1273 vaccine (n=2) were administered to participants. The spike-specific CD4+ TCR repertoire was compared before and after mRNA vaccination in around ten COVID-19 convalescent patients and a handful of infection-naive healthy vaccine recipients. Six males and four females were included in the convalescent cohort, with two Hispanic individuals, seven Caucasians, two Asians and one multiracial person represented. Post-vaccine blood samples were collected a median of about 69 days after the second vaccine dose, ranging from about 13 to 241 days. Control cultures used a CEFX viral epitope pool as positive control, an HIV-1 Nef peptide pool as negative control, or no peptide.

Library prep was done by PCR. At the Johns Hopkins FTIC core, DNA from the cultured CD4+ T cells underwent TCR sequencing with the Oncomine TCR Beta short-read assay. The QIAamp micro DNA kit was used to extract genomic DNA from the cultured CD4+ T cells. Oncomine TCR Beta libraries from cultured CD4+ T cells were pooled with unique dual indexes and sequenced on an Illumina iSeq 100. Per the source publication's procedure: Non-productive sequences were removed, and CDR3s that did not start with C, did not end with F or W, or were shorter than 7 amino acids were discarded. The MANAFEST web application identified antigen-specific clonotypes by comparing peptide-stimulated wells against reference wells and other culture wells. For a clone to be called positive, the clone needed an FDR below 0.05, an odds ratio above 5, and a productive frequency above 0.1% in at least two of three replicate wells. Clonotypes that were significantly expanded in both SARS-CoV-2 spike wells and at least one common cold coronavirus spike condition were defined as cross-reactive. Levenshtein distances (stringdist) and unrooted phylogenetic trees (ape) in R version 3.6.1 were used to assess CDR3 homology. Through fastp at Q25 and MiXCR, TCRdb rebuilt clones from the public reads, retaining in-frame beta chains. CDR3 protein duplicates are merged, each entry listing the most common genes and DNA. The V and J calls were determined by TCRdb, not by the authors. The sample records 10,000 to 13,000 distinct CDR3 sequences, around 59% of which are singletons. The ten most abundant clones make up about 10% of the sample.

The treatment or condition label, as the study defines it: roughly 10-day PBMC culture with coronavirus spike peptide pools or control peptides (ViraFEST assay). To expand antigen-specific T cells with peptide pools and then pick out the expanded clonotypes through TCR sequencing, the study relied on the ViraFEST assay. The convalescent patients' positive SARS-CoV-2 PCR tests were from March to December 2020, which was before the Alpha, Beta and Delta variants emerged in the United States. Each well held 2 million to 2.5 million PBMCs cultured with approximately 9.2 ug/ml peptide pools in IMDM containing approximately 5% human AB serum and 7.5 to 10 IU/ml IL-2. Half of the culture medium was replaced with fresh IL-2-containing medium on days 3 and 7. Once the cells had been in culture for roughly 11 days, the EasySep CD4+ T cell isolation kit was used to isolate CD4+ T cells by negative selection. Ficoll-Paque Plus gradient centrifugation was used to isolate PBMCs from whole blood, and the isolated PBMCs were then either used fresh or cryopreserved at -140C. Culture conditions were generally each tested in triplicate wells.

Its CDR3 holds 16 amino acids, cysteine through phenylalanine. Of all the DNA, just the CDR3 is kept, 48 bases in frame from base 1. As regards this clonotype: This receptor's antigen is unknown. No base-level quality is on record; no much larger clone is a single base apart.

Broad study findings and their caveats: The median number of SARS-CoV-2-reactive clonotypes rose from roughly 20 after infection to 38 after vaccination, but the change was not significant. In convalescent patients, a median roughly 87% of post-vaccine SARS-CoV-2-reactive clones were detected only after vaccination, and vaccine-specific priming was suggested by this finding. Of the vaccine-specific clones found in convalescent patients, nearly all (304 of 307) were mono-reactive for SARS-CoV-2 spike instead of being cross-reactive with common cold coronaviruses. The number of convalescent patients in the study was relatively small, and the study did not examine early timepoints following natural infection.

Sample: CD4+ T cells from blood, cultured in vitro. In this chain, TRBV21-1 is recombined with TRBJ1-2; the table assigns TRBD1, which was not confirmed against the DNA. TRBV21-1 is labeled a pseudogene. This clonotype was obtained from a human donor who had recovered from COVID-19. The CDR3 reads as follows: CASSKIFRGTGYGYTF. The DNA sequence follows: TGTGCCAGCAGCAAAATCTTCCGGGGAACGGGCTATGGCTACACCTTC.